Listed below are T cell receptor beta chains from one sample, sequenced in a study of pediatric ulcerative colitis. Generated by immunoSEQ multiplex PCR, the TCRdb table keeps only in-frame clones and is missing some. The data contain 30,000 to 35,000 clones, about 81% of them singletons. The specimen sequenced was gut tissue. The source of these receptors is a boy younger than 18 with mild ulcerative colitis. Both conserved end residues are part of each CDR3. Each record gives: D gene, clone size, V gene, J gene, CDR3 DNA, CDR3 protein. D genes are given only for firm matches. Size is stated for part of the rows, as once, few or many counts, or as a class when the clone is expanded.

TRBD1	-	TRBV28	TRBJ1-2	TGTGCCAGCAGTTTATCCGGGACAGTCGCACAGATTAACTATGGCTACACCTTC	CASSLSGTVAQINYGYTF
TRBD1	-	TRBV6-5	TRBJ2-2	TGTGCCAGCACTGGACAGGGAGGCTCAGCCGGGGAGCTGTTTTTT	CASTGQGGSAGELFF
-	once	TRBV5-1	TRBJ2-7	TGCGCCAGCAGCTTGGATGGGAACTCCTACGAGCAGTACTTC	CASSLDGNSYEQYF
TRBD1	-	TRBV19	TRBJ1-2	TGTGCCAGTAGCTACGGATTTATGGGACAGCGAAATGGCTACACCTTC	CASSYGFMGQRNGYTF
-	-	TRBV5-4	TRBJ1-1	TGTGCCAGCAGCTTGGCCGGGGTCAGGCCAAACACTGAAGCTTTCTTT	CASSLAGVRPNTEAFF
-	-	TRBV6-4	TRBJ1-2	TGTGCCAGCAGTGTAGGCCGGAACTATGGCTACACCTTC	CASSVGRNYGYTF
TRBD2	-	TRBV9	TRBJ2-3	TGTGCCAGCAGCGGACTAGCGGGGGGGCAAGATACGCAGTATTTT	CASSGLAGGQDTQYF
-	-	TRBV5-1	TRBJ1-1	TGCGCCAGCAGAAAGAGACAGAGAGATATGAACACTGAAGCTTTCTTT	CASRKRQRDMNTEAFF
-	-	TRBV2	TRBJ1-2	TGTGCCAGCAGTGAAGGGACTAGCTTTGGCTACACCTTC	CASSEGTSFGYTF
-	-	TRBV19	TRBJ2-3	TGTGCCAGTAGTATCGGGCGGGTGGGCACAGATACGCAGTATTTT	CASSIGRVGTDTQYF
-	-	TRBV4-1	TRBJ1-5	TGCGCCAGCAGCCAAACGGGTAGCAATCAGCCCCAGCATTTT	CASSQTGSNQPQHF
-	-	TRBV5-8	TRBJ2-3	TGTGCCAGCAGCCGGTCAGATACGCAGTATTTT	CASSRSDTQYF
-	-	TRBV5-5	TRBJ2-1	TGTGCCAGCAGTCGATACAATGAGCAGTTCTTC	CASSRYNEQFF
-	once	TRBV5-1	TRBJ1-1	TGCGCCAGCAGCTTCCAGACAGGCGGAAACACTGAAGCTTTCTTT	CASSFQTGGNTEAFF
-	-	TRBV5-6	TRBJ2-3	TGTGCCAGCAGCTTGGCCGGGGCAGATACGCAGTATTTT	CASSLAGADTQYF
-	-	TRBV6-4	TRBJ2-3	TGTGCCAGCAGTGACACTTTAGCAGATACGCAGTATTTT	CASSDTLADTQYF
TRBD1	-	TRBV4-1	TRBJ2-4	TGCGCCAGCAGCCAAGACGGGACAGCAAAAAACATTCAGTACTTC	CASSQDGTAKNIQYF